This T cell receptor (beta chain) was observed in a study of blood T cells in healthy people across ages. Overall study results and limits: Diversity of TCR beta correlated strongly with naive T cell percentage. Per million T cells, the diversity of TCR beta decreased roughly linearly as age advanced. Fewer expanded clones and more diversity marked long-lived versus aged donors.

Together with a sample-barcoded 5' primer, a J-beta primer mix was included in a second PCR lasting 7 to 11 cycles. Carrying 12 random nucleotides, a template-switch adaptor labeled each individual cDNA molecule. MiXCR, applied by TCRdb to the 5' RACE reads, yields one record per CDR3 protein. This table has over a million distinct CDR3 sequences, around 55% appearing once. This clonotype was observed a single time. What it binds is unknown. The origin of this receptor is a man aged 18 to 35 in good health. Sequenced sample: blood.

For the CDR3, the DNA is TGCGCCAGCAGCCAGAACCGGGACAGGGGGTACACCTTC. It specifies CASSQNRDRGYTF. The genes are TRBV4-3 and TRBJ1-2, with TRBD1 matching 11 bases. There are 13 residues in the CDR3. J lost 11 bases, V lost 3 bases, and 5 bases had no gene match. The germline V gene encodes CDR1 LGHNA and CDR2 YSLEER.